One sample yielded the 28 T cell receptor beta chains listed below, sequenced in a study of blood T cell repertoires in COVID-19. TCRdb keeps only in-frame clones here, not all; method: immunoSEQ multiplex PCR. The sample consists of some 290,000 clones, 86% of them appearing once. Sequenced input: peripheral blood. All receptors come from a woman aged 25-40 years with COVID-19, enrolled during active disease.

The rearrangement links TRBV13 to TRBJ2-7; 7 nucleotides align to TRBD1. The V gene end was trimmed by 5 bases and the J gene end by 6 bases; junction bases not matched to a gene: 4. This CDR3 has 12 amino acids. Germline assignment: CDR1 PRHDT and CDR2 FYEKMQ (reference sequence). DNA of the CDR3: TGTGCCAGCAGCCTCGGACAGGCCGAGCAGTACTTC. Its protein product is CASSLGQAEQYF.

This rearrangement joins TRBV4-2 to TRBJ2-5; 10 positions agree with TRBD2. V lost 1 base, J lost 5 bases, and 4 bases stayed unmatched. The CDR3 runs to 15 residues. Germline CDR1 is LGHNA and CDR2 is YNFKEQ. CDR3 sequence: CASSQGAGGPETQYF. CDR3 nucleotide sequence: TGTGCCAGCAGCCAAGGAGCGGGGGGGCCGGAGACCCAGTACTTC.

This clone was counted a single time. The J gene is TRBJ2-5, the V gene TRBV20-1; D perhaps matches TRBD2 (6 bases). The CDR3 has 12 amino acids. From germline, CDR1 is DFQATT and CDR2 SNEGSKA (reference sequence). V was pared by 3 bases and J by 7 bases, with 12 bases between. The CDR3 loop is CSASTSRGTQYF. CDR3 coding DNA: TGCAGTGCTAGTACTAGCCGGGGGACCCAGTACTTC.

The gene calls are TRBV10-3 and TRBJ1-2, with D possibly matching TRBD1 (6 bases). Germline V lookup: CDR1 ENHRY, CDR2 SYGVKD. This CDR3 region has 16 residues. The V gene lost 11 bases and the J gene lost 1 base, with 23 bases spanning the gap. The CDR3 reads CASLDSPISLNYGYTF. The CDR3 region has the DNA TGTGCCTCCCTGGACAGCCCCATCAGCCTTAACTATGGCTACACCTTC.

This rearrangement joins TRBV5-1 to TRBJ2-7, with no clear D. V shed 0 bases and J shed 2 bases, with 9 bases lying between them. Per the germline V gene, CDR1 is SGHRS and CDR2 is YFSETQ. This CDR3 is 14 amino acids long. The CDR3 loop reads CASSLELTAYEQYF. The CDR3 DNA follows: TGCGCCAGCAGCTTGGAGCTCACGGCCTACGAGCAGTACTTC.

The V gene is TRBV18, the J gene TRBJ1-1; TRBD1 matches at 12 bases. Germline V lookup: CDR1 KGHSH, CDR2 LQKENI. With 1 base clipped from V and 4 bases from J, the junction kept 7 bases outside the gene matches. The CDR3 covers 17 residues. In DNA form, the CDR3 reads TGTGCCAGCTCACCACTGGGGACAGGGGGCATAGGCACTGAAGCTTTCTTT. Amino acid sequence: CASSPLGTGGIGTEAFF.

The chain uses TRBV18 and TRBJ1-1, with a tentative D call TRBD1 (6 bases). The CDR3 has 16 residues. Germline CDR1 is KGHSH and CDR2 is LQKENI. Trimming stripped 1 base from V and 3 bases from J, with 15 bases between. This CDR3 is CASSPRYRDEYTEAFF. In DNA, the CDR3 is TGTGCCAGCTCACCACGTTACAGGGATGAATACACTGAAGCTTTCTTT.

Only a few counts were recorded for this clone. V and J are TRBV19 and TRBJ2-7; 8 positions match TRBD1. This CDR3 spans 15 amino acids. After removal of 7 bases from V and 2 bases from J, the junction contained 10 bases not matched to a gene. Germline assignment: CDR1 LNHDA and CDR2 SQIVND (reference sequence). The CDR3 here is CASTGWGTGTYEQYF. CDR3 DNA: TGTGCCAGTACCGGATGGGGGACAGGAACCTACGAGCAGTACTTC.

The V call is TRBV12-3 or TRBV12-4, the J call TRBJ1-2; D uncertain. The CDR3 covers 13 residues. V shed 3 bases and J shed 8 bases, with 13 bases lying between them. CDR3 sequence: CASSLVLREGYTF. For the CDR3, the DNA is TGTGCCAGCAGTTTGGTCCTAAGGGAGGGCTACACCTTC.

As to this clone: Other DNA sequences within the sample encode an identical CDR3. The genes are TRBV6-5 and TRBJ2-5; D might be TRBD2 (7 bases). Looked up from germline, CDR1 is MNHEY and CDR2 is SVGAGI. The V gene lost 6 bases and the J gene lost 5 bases, with 13 bases spanning the gap. CDR3 length: 13 residues. The CDR3 region has the DNA TGTGCCAGCAGGCGGACTAGGGGGGAGACCCAGTACTTC. Its protein product is CASRRTRGETQYF.

This clone was seen only a few times. The chain couples TRBV19 to TRBJ2-5; no definite D call. The CDR3 extends over 13 amino acids. Germline CDR1 is LNHDA and CDR2 is SQIVND (reference sequence). Trimming pared 6 bases from V and 4 bases from J, leaving 12 bases between. CDR3 in amino acids: CASRPALPETQYF. CDR3 coding DNA: TGTGCCAGTAGGCCCGCACTCCCAGAGACCCAGTACTTC.

This chain uses TRBV27 with TRBJ1-6; D not resolved. V was clipped by 0 bases and J by 4 bases, with 7 bases between them. Germline CDR1 and CDR2: MNHEY and SMNVEV (reference sequence). This CDR3 comprises 15 residues. The CDR3 DNA sequence: TGTGCCAGCAGTTTATCGATTCGGTATAATTCACCCCTCCACTTT. It is translated as CASSLSIRYNSPLHF.

CDR3 residues: CASSLQGLSAYGYTF. The DNA of the CDR3 is TGTGCCAGCAGCTTACAGGGCTTGAGTGCCTATGGCTACACCTTC. J is TRBJ1-2 and V is TRBV7-9, with D maybe TRBD1 (5 bases). The CDR3 has 15 residues. Germline V gives CDR1 SEHNR, CDR2 FQNEAQ (reference sequence). Trimming removed 2 bases from V and 4 bases from J, with 14 bases in between.

The chain combines TRBV6-5 with TRBJ2-5; a possible D gene is TRBD2 (7 bases). V shed 1 base and J shed 3 bases, with 12 bases lying between them. Per the germline V gene, CDR1 is MNHEY and CDR2 is SVGAGI. The CDR3 length is 15 residues. The CDR3 DNA is TGTGCCAGCAGTTACTTTGCGGGGGCCAAAGAGACCCAGTACTTC. Residues: CASSYFAGAKETQYF.

J is TRBJ2-7 and V is TRBV5-1; a weak D match, TRBD2 (5 bases). CDR1 and CDR2 from the germline V gene are SGHRS and YFSETQ. The CDR3 totals 16 residues. V was pared by 3 bases and J by 3 bases, with 19 bases between. The CDR3 region is CASSYAPQAGIYEQYF. DNA of the CDR3: TGCGCCAGCAGCTACGCCCCTCAGGCGGGTATCTACGAGCAGTACTTC.

The V and J genes are TRBV7-9 and TRBJ1-1, with D possibly matching TRBD1 (5 bases). CDR1 SEHNR and CDR2 FQNEAQ come from the germline V gene (reference sequence). This CDR3 region has 12 residues. The V end was cut by 1 base, the J end by 10 bases, with 10 bases between. In nucleotides, the CDR3 is TGTGCCAGCAGCTTAGAGTCAGGGCTAGCTTTCTTT. It specifies CASSLESGLAFF.

J is TRBJ2-2 and V is TRBV11-3; no firm D call. Germline CDR1 is SGHNT and CDR2 is YENEEA. The CDR3 runs 14 residues. The V end lost 3 bases, the J end lost 3 bases, and 8 bases lay between the germline ends. CDR3 in amino acids: CASSFTADTGELFF. For the CDR3, the DNA is TGTGCCAGCAGCTTTACGGCGGACACCGGGGAGCTGTTTTTT.

This sequence joins TRBV30 and TRBJ1-5; a weak D match, TRBD1 (5 bases). V lost 0 bases and J lost 3, with 9 bases in between. The CDR3 has 14 residues. The germline V gene has CDR1 GTSNPN and CDR2 SVGIG (reference sequence). In DNA, the CDR3 is TGTGCCTGGAGTGTCACAGGAATCAATCAGCCCCAGCATTTT. It encodes CAWSVTGINQPQHF.

The J gene is TRBJ1-2, the V gene TRBV7-9; the D gene is possibly TRBD1 (5 bases). V was shortened by 5 bases and J by 7 bases, with 11 bases between the two germline ends. The germline V gene encodes CDR1 SEHNR and CDR2 FQNEAQ (reference sequence). The CDR3 is 12 residues long. This CDR3 is CASSPGGGGYTF. DNA of the CDR3: TGTGCCAGCAGCCCCGGGGGGGGTGGCTACACCTTC.

The V gene is TRBV10-2, the J gene TRBJ2-7; TRBD1 aligns across 10 bases. The CDR3 covers 14 residues. V lost 6 bases to trimming and J lost 0 bases; unmatched junction nucleotides: 2. Germline V gene sequence: CDR1 WSHSY, CDR2 SAAADI. CDR3 nucleotides: TGCGCCAGCAGCCGGACAGGGGGCTCCTACGAGCAGTACTTC. Its protein is CASSRTGGSYEQYF.

The rearrangement joins TRBV11-1 to TRBJ2-7; no definite D call. V dropped 2 bases and J dropped 12 bases, with 17 bases sitting between them. CDR1 is SGHAT, CDR2 FQDESV, per germline (reference sequence). This CDR3 is built from 13 residues. This chain's CDR3 is CASSLSKRVPVYF. CDR3 in DNA: TGTGCCAGCAGCTTATCCAAACGGGTCCCCGTGTACTTC.

CDR3 bases: TGTGCCAGTAGTACCCAATATCAGCCCCAGCATTTT. It encodes CASSTQYQPQHF. The chain carries TRBV19 and TRBJ1-5; D gene unclear. CDR3 size: 12 residues. Deletions cut 4 bases from V and 5 bases from J, with 6 bases between. Per germline, CDR1 LNHDA and CDR2 SQIVND (reference sequence).

This chain joins TRBV10-3 and TRBJ2-7; D perhaps matches TRBD2 (7 bases). V lost 3 bases to trimming and J lost 5 bases, with 17 bases between them. CDR1 and CDR2 from the germline V gene are ENHRY and SYGVKD. This CDR3 comprises 15 residues. CDR3: CAISEGGGGVHEQYF. DNA for the CDR3: TGTGCCATCAGTGAAGGGGGGGGAGGGGTCCACGAGCAGTACTTC.

The V and J genes are TRBV7-9 and TRBJ1-2; a possible D gene is TRBD1 (5 bases). Germline V lookup: CDR1 SEHNR, CDR2 FQNEAQ (reference sequence). Trimming pared 0 bases from V and 6 bases from J, leaving 8 bases between. The CDR3 covers 13 residues. The CDR3 sequence: CASSLAQGHGYTF. The CDR3 DNA sequence: TGTGCCAGCAGCTTAGCCCAGGGCCATGGCTACACCTTC.

The chain employs TRBV7-2 and TRBJ1-4, with 9 bases fitting TRBD1. The CDR3 runs 16 residues. Germline CDR1 is SGHTA and CDR2 is FQGNSA. V was pared by 5 bases and J by 4 bases, with 8 bases of the junction left unmatched. The CDR3 nucleotides are TGTGCCAGCAGCGCTCGACCGGGACAGGGTAATGAAAAACTGTTTTTT. Its protein product is CASSARPGQGNEKLFF.

The chain combines TRBV10-3 with TRBJ2-3; 8 bases align to TRBD2. With V trimmed by 3 bases and J by 0 bases, 8 bases remained unmatched. Per the germline V gene, CDR1 is ENHRY and CDR2 is SYGVKD. The CDR3 is 17 amino acids. CDR3 sequence reads: CAISDFTSGVSTDTQYF. CDR3 DNA sequence: TGTGCCATCAGTGACTTTACTAGCGGCGTTAGCACAGATACGCAGTATTTT.

The rearrangement uses TRBV19 and TRBJ1-2; 7 bases map to TRBD1. The germline V gene encodes CDR1 LNHDA and CDR2 SQIVND (reference sequence). Unmatched junction bases numbered 21, after V lost 5 bases and J lost 9 bases. The CDR3 is 17 amino acids. This CDR3 is CASSPRWDRDQADSYTF. CDR3 coding DNA: TGTGCCAGTAGTCCTCGGTGGGACAGAGACCAAGCAGATAGCTACACCTTC.

On this clone: The junction differs from germline at one of its ends, possibly a read error. This chain joins TRBV7-9 and TRBJ2-1; 8 positions match TRBD1. CDR1 is SEHNR and CDR2 is FQNEAQ in the germline V gene (reference sequence). The CDR3 contains 16 residues. CDR3 amino acids: CASTLGQGALINEQFF. As DNA, the CDR3 is TGTGCCAGCACCTTAGGGCAGGGGGCGTTAATTAATGAGCAGTTCTTC.